This is a list of T cell receptor beta chains from one sample in a study of T-cell reconstitution after alpha-beta-depleted transplantation in children. In TCRdb, the PCR reads were re-called with MiXCR into one record per CDR3 protein. In the table there are hundreds of thousands of distinct CDR3 sequences, roughly 10% of which are singletons. The specimen comprised PBMCs from the stem cell graft donor, sampled from the stem cell graft. The receptors come from a human donor who donated a stem cell graft to a child with acute myeloid leukemia. CDR3s include the opening cysteine and the closing phenylalanine or tryptophan. Each record gives: V gene, D gene, J gene, clone size, CDR3 protein, CDR3 DNA. A D gene is named only where the DNA matches it firmly. Only some rows state a clone size, as once, few, many or a class for expanded clones.

TRBV29-1	TRBD1	TRBJ2-7	-	CSVEGTGVHEQYF	TGCAGCGTTGAGGGGACAGGGGTCCACGAGCAGTACTTC
TRBV29-1	-	TRBJ2-3	-	CSHNRRTADTQYF	TGCAGTCATAACCGGAGGACGGCAGATACGCAGTATTTT
TRBV11-2	-	TRBJ2-3	-	CASNQVGGTSTDTQYF	TGTGCCAGCAACCAAGTCGGCGGGACCAGCACAGATACGCAGTATTTT
TRBV5-5	TRBD1	TRBJ1-5	few	CASSLEGTGYDSQPQHF	TGTGCCAGCAGCTTGGAGGGGACAGGTTATGACAGTCAGCCCCAGCATTTT
TRBV9	-	TRBJ1-3	-	CASSSRREGPSGNTIF	TGTGCCAGCAGCTCCCGAAGGGAGGGCCCCTCTGGAAACACCATTTTT
TRBV7-3	-	TRBJ2-2	-	CASSSPDRGELFF	TGTGCCAGCAGCTCCCCGGACAGAGGGGAGCTGTTTTTT
TRBV25-1	-	TRBJ1-1	-	CASSNTGDTEAFF	TGTGCCAGCTCGAATACAGGAGACACTGAAGCTTTCTTT
TRBV7-9	TRBD1	TRBJ2-7	-	CASSSDRVDVYEQYF	TGTGCCAGCAGCTCCGACAGGGTTGATGTCTACGAGCAGTACTTC
TRBV24-1	-	TRBJ2-4	-	CATSGGTNIQYF	TGTGCCACCAGTGGGGGGACAAACATTCAGTACTTC
TRBV20-1	TRBD2	TRBJ2-3	-	CSARDIAGFTDTQYF	TGCAGTGCTAGAGATATAGCGGGATTCACAGATACGCAGTATTTT
TRBV5-1	TRBD2	TRBJ2-3	few	CASTLAGVGTDTQYF	TGCGCCAGCACTCTAGCGGGAGTTGGCACAGATACGCAGTATTTT
TRBV7-3	TRBD2	TRBJ2-7	few	CASSLSLLRGLAEHTTTYEQYF	TGTGCCAGCAGCTTAAGTCTATTAAGGGGACTAGCGGAGCACACCACGACTTACGAGCAGTACTTC
TRBV29-1	-	TRBJ2-7	many	CSAQITVEQYF	TGCAGCGCCCAGATAACGGTCGAGCAGTACTTC
TRBV9	-	TRBJ1-5	many	CASSVMGDSNQPQHF	TGTGCCAGCAGCGTGATGGGGGATAGCAATCAGCCCCAGCATTTT
TRBV12-3/TRBV12-4	TRBD2	TRBJ2-1	few	CASSSSGRYNEQFF	TGTGCCAGCAGCTCTAGCGGGAGGTACAATGAGCAGTTCTTC
TRBV4-1	-	TRBJ2-1	-	CASSQISGSYNEQFF	TGCGCCAGCAGCCAAATCAGCGGGTCATACAATGAGCAGTTCTTC
TRBV9	-	TRBJ2-7	many	CASSRTVRSYEQYF	TGTGCCAGCAGCCGGACTGTTAGATCCTACGAGCAGTACTTC
TRBV7-8	TRBD1	TRBJ2-3	-	CASRYRGQADTQYF	TGTGCCAGCAGATACAGGGGGCAGGCAGATACGCAGTATTTT
TRBV9	-	TRBJ2-7	-	CASSGGRGGYEQYF	TGTGCCAGTTCGGGCGGAAGAGGAGGCTACGAGCAGTACTTC
TRBV30	-	TRBJ1-3	-	CASGTVSGNTIYF	TGTGCCTCCGGGACGGTCTCTGGAAACACCATATATTTT